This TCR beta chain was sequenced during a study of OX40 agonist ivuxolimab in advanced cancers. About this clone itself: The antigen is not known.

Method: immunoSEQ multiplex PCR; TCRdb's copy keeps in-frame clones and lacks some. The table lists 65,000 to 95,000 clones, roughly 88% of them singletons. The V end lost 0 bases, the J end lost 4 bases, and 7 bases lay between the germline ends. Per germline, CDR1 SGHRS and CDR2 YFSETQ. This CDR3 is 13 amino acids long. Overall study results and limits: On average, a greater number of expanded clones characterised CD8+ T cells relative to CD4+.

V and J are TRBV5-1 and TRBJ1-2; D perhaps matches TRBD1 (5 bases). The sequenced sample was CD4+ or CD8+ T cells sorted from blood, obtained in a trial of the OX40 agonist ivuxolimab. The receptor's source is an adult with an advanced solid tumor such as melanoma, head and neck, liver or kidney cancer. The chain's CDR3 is CASSLADIYGYTF. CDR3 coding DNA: TGCGCCAGCAGCTTGGCGGACATCTATGGCTACACCTTC. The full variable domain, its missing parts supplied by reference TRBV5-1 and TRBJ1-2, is KAGVTQTPRYLIKTRGQQVTLSCSPISGHRSVSWYQQTPGQGLQFLFEYFSETQRNKGNFPGRFSGRQFSNSRSEMNVSTLELGDSALYLCASSLADIYGYTFGSGTRLTVV.